The 13 T cell receptor beta chains listed next were all sequenced from one sample in a study of response to subunit inactivated influenza vaccine. TCRdb fed the RT-PCR reads into MiXCR, producing one record per CDR3 protein. The data hold around 600,000 distinct CDR3 sequences, with around 10% observed a single time. This same sample was also part of a study on T cells expressing NK-cell markers. That paper states: 5'RACE template switching with UMIs produced the TCR beta cDNA.

Sequences were derived from PBMCs from blood, sampled on the day of vaccination. These receptor sequences come from a man aged 45-65 years who received an inactivated influenza vaccine.

This clonotype was seen more than once but under ten times. The gene calls are TRBV5-1 and TRBJ2-5, with 11 bases identical to TRBD2. The germline CDR1 and CDR2 sequences are SGHRS and YFSETQ. This CDR3 has 14 amino acids. J gave up 5 bases and V 4 bases, and 4 bases lay outside the gene matches. The DNA of the CDR3 is TGCGCCAGCAGCCCTAGCGGGAGGCGGGAGACCCAGTACTTC. It encodes CASSPSGRRETQYF.

This clonotype was picked up a small number of times. The chain carries TRBV4-2 and TRBJ2-3, with D perhaps matching TRBD1 (6 bases). Germline lookup yields CDR1 LGHNA and CDR2 YNFKEQ. The CDR3 is 16 residues long. V lost 1 base and J lost 2, with 13 bases in between. CDR3 region: CASSQGGRTVTDTQYF. DNA of the CDR3: TGTGCCAGCAGCCAAGGCGGGCGGACAGTCACAGATACGCAGTATTTT.

The genes are TRBV29-1 and TRBJ2-7; maybe TRBD1 (6 bases). This CDR3 contains 15 residues. Trimming cost V 0 bases and J 3 bases, with 15 bases left between them. Germline-derived CDR1 and CDR2 are SQVTM and ANQGSEA. DNA for the CDR3: TGCAGCGTTGAAGAGCTAGGGGGACCCCACTACGAGCAGTACTTC. It codes for CSVEELGGPHYEQYF.

The chain carries TRBV5-6 and TRBJ2-1; TRBD2 matches at 10 bases. Looked up from germline, CDR1 is SGHDT and CDR2 is YYEEEE. Trimming took 7 bases from V and 8 from J; bases not matched to a gene: 9. The CDR3 is 14 amino acids. The CDR3 loop reads CASCKREGLYEQFF. In nucleotides, the CDR3 is TGTGCCAGCTGTAAGCGGGAGGGCCTCTATGAGCAGTTCTTC.

A few counts support this clonotype. The chain joins TRBV14 to TRBJ2-1; weak D call: TRBD2 (5 bases). The CDR3 loop spans 13 amino acids. Germline V gene data show CDR1 as SGHDN and CDR2 as FVKESK. Trimming took 6 bases from V and 6 from J, leaving 12 bases between them. The CDR3 sequence is CASSRGPSNEQFF. The CDR3 DNA follows: TGTGCCAGCAGTCGGGGTCCTTCCAATGAGCAGTTCTTC.

This clonotype was counted many times. This chain uses TRBV3-1 with TRBJ2-7; D uncertain. The CDR3 is 12 amino acids. The V end lost 1 base, the J end lost 3 bases, and 4 bases lay between the germline ends. CDR1 LGHDT and CDR2 YNNKEL come from the germline V gene (reference sequence). CDR3 protein: CASSQVNYEQYF. DNA for the CDR3: TGTGCCAGCAGCCAAGTTAACTACGAGCAGTACTTC.

This clonotype has ten or more counts. CDR3 DNA: TGTGCCACCAGTGACCTTGGGACTAGCGGGGGGTACGCGCAGTATTTT. Amino acid sequence: CATSDLGTSGGYAQYF. The chain recombines TRBV24-1 with TRBJ2-3, with 15 nucleotides matching TRBD2. Germline trimming cut 4 bases from V and 10 bases from J; bases unmatched to any gene: 8. The germline V gene encodes CDR1 KGHDR and CDR2 SFDVKD. This CDR3 has 16 residues.

The gene calls are TRBV4-1 and TRBJ2-7; D is unclear. Deletions cut 0 bases from V and 6 bases from J, with 12 bases between. CDR1 MGHRA and CDR2 YSYEKL come from the germline V gene. The CDR3 is made up of 14 amino acids. The CDR3: CASSQDGRSREQYF. CDR3 nucleotide sequence: TGCGCCAGCAGCCAAGATGGCCGGAGTCGCGAGCAGTACTTC.

This sequence joins TRBV12-3 or TRBV12-4 and TRBJ2-7; 11 bases agree with TRBD2. After removal of 0 bases from V and 7 bases from J, the junction contained 8 bases not matched to a gene. CDR3 length equals 16 residues. The CDR3 here is CASSLALKGLAGEQYF. For the CDR3, the DNA is TGTGCCAGCAGTTTAGCACTAAAAGGACTAGCGGGTGAGCAGTACTTC.

This clonotype appeared many times. The chain joins TRBV5-1 to TRBJ2-1; TRBD1 aligns across 8 bases. With 3 bases clipped from V and 0 bases from J, the junction kept 5 bases outside the gene matches. The length of the CDR3 is 16 residues. Germline-derived CDR1 and CDR2 are SGHRS and YFSETQ. The chain's CDR3 is CASSYSQGASYNEQFF. The CDR3 DNA sequence: TGCGCCAGCAGCTACAGCCAGGGGGCCTCCTACAATGAGCAGTTCTTC.

The table lists this clonotype with a few counts. The V and J genes are TRBV12-3 or TRBV12-4 and TRBJ1-2; D uncertain. The CDR3 covers 13 residues. The ends were cut back, 5 bases at V and 7 bases at J, with 14 bases in the middle. The DNA for the CDR3 is TGTGCCAGCAGTCAGGACCCTAGTCGTGGCTACACCTTC. Translating it yields CASSQDPSRGYTF.

This clonotype showed up just a few times. CDR3 coding DNA: TGTGCCAGCAGTTTAGACGACGGGACCGTTTCAGATACGCAGTATTTT. Encoded protein: CASSLDDGTVSDTQYF. The V gene is TRBV12-3 or TRBV12-4, the J gene TRBJ2-3; the D call may be TRBD1 or TRBD2 (5 bases each). This CDR3 region has 16 residues. V was pared by 1 base and J by 4 bases, with 15 bases between.

This chain joins TRBV5-1 and TRBJ1-1; 10 bases are a match to TRBD1. The V and J ends lost 4 bases and 4 bases, in that order; junction bases with no gene match: 7. Germline-derived CDR1 and CDR2 are SGHRS and YFSETQ. This CDR3 has 15 amino acids. In DNA, the CDR3 is TGCGCCAGCAGCGACCGGGACAGGGGTTCCACTGAAGCTTTCTTT. This codes for CASSDRDRGSTEAFF.